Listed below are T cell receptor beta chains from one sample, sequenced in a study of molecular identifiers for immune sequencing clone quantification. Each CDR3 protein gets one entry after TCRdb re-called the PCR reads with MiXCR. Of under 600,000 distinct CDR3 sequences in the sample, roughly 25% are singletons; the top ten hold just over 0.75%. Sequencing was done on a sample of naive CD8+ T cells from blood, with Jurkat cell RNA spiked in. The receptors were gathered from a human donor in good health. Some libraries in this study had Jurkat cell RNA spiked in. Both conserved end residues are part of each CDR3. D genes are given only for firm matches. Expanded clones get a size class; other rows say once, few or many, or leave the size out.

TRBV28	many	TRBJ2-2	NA	TGTGCCAGCAGTTTGACCCCGGACGAGGGGCTTGGGACCGGGGAGCTGTTTTTT	CASSLTPDEGLGTGELFF
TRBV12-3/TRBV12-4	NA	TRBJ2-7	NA	TGTGCCAGCAGCCCTGATGCTAGCGACCCGGGGTTCTACGAGCAGTACTTC	CASSPDASDPGFYEQYF
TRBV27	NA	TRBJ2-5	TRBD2	TGTGCCAGCAGTTTATCGTCGACTAGCCGTGAGACCCAGTACTTC	CASSLSSTSRETQYF
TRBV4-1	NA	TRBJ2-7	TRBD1	TGCGCCAGCAGCCAAGTCCGGACAGGGTTTAACGAGCAGTACTTC	CASSQVRTGFNEQYF
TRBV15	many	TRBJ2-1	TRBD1	TGTGCCACCAGCAGAGAAGTTGGGGACAGATACAATGAGCAGTTCTTC	CATSREVGDRYNEQFF
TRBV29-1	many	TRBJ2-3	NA	TGCAGCGTTCGGACAGAAATCACAGATACGCAGTATTTT	CSVRTEITDTQYF
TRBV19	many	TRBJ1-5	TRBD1	TGTGCCAGTAGTATCGCAACCCCAGACAGGGCCAGGGGTCAGCCCCAGCATTTT	CASSIATPDRARGQPQHF
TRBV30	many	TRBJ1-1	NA	TGTGCCTGGAGTGTACTTAGTTCCCTGAACACTGAAGCTTTCTTT	CAWSVLSSLNTEAFF
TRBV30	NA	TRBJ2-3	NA	TGTGCCTGGAGTGTACTCCCGGTCGTCACAGATACGCAGTATTTT	CAWSVLPVVTDTQYF
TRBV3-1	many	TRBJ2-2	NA	TGTGCCAGCAGCCAAACGGCCGGGGAGCTGTTTTTT	CASSQTAGELFF
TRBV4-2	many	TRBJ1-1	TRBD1	TGTGCCAGCAGCCAAGCTCCGGGACAGGGCCTCACTGAAGCTTTCTTT	CASSQAPGQGLTEAFF
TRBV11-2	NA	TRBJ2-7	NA	TGTGCCAGCAGCTTAGGTGGCCTTGGGCAGTACTTC	CASSLGGLGQYF
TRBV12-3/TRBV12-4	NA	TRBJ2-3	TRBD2	TGTGCCAGCAGTCCCTGGACTAGCGGGCGCACAGATACGCAGTATTTT	CASSPWTSGRTDTQYF
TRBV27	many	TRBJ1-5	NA	TGTGCCAGCAGTGTCACAGGCAGCAATCAGCCCCAGCATTTT	CASSVTGSNQPQHF